This TCR beta chain was found in a study of vaccination effects on CD4 cells after COVID-19. The method was immunoSEQ multiplex PCR; TCRdb's version includes in-frame clones alone and lacks a portion of them. The sample lists tens of thousands of clones, around 74% occurring once. Notes on this clone: Antigen specificity is unknown.

The CDR3 is 14 amino acids. Germline V gene sequence: CDR1 MNHEY, CDR2 SVGAGI. V trimming: 7 bases; J trimming: 3 bases; junction bases outside the gene matches: 4. Viral peptide pool expansion of antigen-specific CD4+ T cells preceded sequencing in the ViraFEST assay. Subsequent to less than 13 days of culture, CD4+ T cells were isolated. Participants completed two doses of the BNT162b2 or mRNA-1273 vaccine. Vaccinees lacked prior SARS-CoV-2 infection and tested negative for nucleocapsid antibodies. Fresh IL-2-containing medium replaced half the medium on days 3 and 7. V and J are TRBV6-5 and TRBJ2-7; 12 nucleotides align to TRBD2. This specimen was CD4+ T cells from PBMCs cultured with HCoV-OC43 spike peptides, taken after COVID-19 vaccination. Subset: HCoV-OC43 spike overlapping peptide pool stimulation. The sequence came from a human donor who received a COVID-19 vaccine. The CDR3, as DNA: TGTGCCAGCACCGGACTAGCGGGAAGCTACGAGCAGTACTTC. Its protein is CASTGLAGSYEQYF.